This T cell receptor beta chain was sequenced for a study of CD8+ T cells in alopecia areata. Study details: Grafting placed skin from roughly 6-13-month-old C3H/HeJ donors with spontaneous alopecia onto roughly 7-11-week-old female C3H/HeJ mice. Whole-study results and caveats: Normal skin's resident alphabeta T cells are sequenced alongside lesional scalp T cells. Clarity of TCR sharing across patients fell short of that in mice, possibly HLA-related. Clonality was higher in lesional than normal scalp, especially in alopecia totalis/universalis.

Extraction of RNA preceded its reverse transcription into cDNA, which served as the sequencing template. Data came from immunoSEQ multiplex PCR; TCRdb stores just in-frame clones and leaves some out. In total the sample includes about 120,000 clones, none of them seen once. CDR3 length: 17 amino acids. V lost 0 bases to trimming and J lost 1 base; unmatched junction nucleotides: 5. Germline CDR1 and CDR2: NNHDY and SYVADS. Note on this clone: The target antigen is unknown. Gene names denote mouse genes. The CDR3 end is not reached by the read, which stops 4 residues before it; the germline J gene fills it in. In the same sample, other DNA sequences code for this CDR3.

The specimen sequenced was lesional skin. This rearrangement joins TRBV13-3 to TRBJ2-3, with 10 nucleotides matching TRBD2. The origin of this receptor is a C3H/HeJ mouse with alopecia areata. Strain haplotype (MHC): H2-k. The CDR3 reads CASSDGLGGRGAETLYF. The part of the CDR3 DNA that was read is TGTGCCAGCAGTGATGGGCTGGGGGGGCGCGGTGCAGAA.